These 22 T cell receptor beta chains were all obtained from the same sample, sequenced in a study of TIL therapy for anti-PD-1-resistant metastatic lung cancer. The libraries were made with immunoSEQ v3. The repertoire was sequenced with immunoSEQ multiplex PCR; TCRdb's copy has only in-frame clones and lacks some. The data contain about 44,000 clones, 70% to 80% of them singletons. Time point: pre-treatment sample, taken before nivolumab and TIL therapy. The sample consisted of blood, taken at baseline. These receptors were obtained from a man between 65 and 85 years old with non-small cell lung cancer.

V gene TRBV28 combines with J gene TRBJ1-2; D call uncertain. V dropped 5 bases and J dropped 4 bases, with 11 bases sitting between them. Germline assignment: CDR1 MDHEN and CDR2 SYDVKM. The CDR3 totals 13 residues. The CDR3 nucleotides are TGTGCCAGCAGTCCCCAGTCGAGCTATGGCTACACCTTC. This codes for CASSPQSSYGYTF.

The chain combines TRBV4-1 with TRBJ2-3, with 10 bases aligning to TRBD2. CDR3 length equals 18 residues. Germline CDR1 MGHRA, CDR2 YSYEKL. The V segment lost 0 bases and the J segment 4 bases; nucleotides outside the gene matches: 10. CDR3 DNA: TGCGCCAGCAGCCAAGAGTTGGCTAGCGGGAGTAGGGCAGATACGCAGTATTTT. This sequence encodes CASSQELASGSRADTQYF.

This chain uses TRBV7-8 with TRBJ1-6, with TRBD1 matching 9 bases. V lost 6 bases and J lost 7; bases outside the gene matches: 7. The CDR3 is 15 residues long. Germline V gene data show CDR1 as SGHVS and CDR2 as FQNEAQ. The DNA of the CDR3 is TGTGCCAGCAGGGCCGATGACAGGGGGAATTCACCCCTCCACTTT. Its protein is CASRADDRGNSPLHF.

This sequence joins TRBV30 and TRBJ2-1; 8 positions match TRBD2. The V and J ends lost 3 bases and 9 bases, in that order; junction bases with no gene match: 4. Per germline, CDR1 GTSNPN and CDR2 SVGIG (reference sequence). This CDR3 spans 12 amino acids. CDR3 sequence reads: CAWSGRAIEQFF. Written as DNA, the CDR3 is TGTGCCTGGAGCGGGAGGGCCATTGAGCAGTTCTTC.

The chain joins TRBV18 to TRBJ1-4, with D uncertain. This CDR3 is built from 13 residues. The V end was cut by 7 bases, the J end by 3 bases, with 9 bases between. Germline lookup yields CDR1 KGHSH and CDR2 LQKENI. For the CDR3, the DNA is TGTGCCAGCTTCCTTGACCCTAATGAAAAACTGTTTTTT. Its translation: CASFLDPNEKLFF.

J is TRBJ2-1 and V is TRBV27; 11 nucleotides match TRBD2. The V and J ends lost 5 bases and 7 bases, in that order; junction bases with no gene match: 10. Germline CDR1 MNHEY, CDR2 SMNVEV (reference sequence). The CDR3 covers 16 residues. The CDR3 is CASSTRVSGRVNEQFF. The CDR3 DNA sequence: TGTGCCAGCAGTACCCGGGTTAGCGGGAGGGTTAATGAGCAGTTCTTC.

The gene calls are TRBV5-1 and TRBJ2-1; D is uncertain. The ends were cut back, 4 bases at V and 2 bases at J, with 16 bases in the middle. The CDR3 runs to 16 residues. CDR1 and CDR2 from the germline V gene are SGHRS and YFSETQ. CDR3 region: CASSMVRGRTYNEQFF. The CDR3 DNA sequence: TGCGCCAGCAGCATGGTGCGTGGGCGCACCTACAATGAGCAGTTCTTC.

This sequence joins TRBV6-5 and TRBJ2-7; D is unresolved. This CDR3 spans 12 amino acids. The ends were cut back, 6 bases at V and 4 bases at J, with 10 bases in the middle. The germline gives CDR1 MNHEY, CDR2 SVGAGI. As DNA, the CDR3 is TGTGCCAGCAGGGCGGTTAGTTACGAGCAGTACTTC. Its translation: CASRAVSYEQYF.

This chain uses TRBV9 with TRBJ2-3, with D perhaps matching TRBD2 (5 bases). CDR3 length: 16 amino acids. The V gene's germline CDR1 is SGDLS and CDR2 YYNGEE. The V end was cut by 0 bases, the J end by 1 base, with 12 bases between. CDR3 in DNA: TGTGCCAGCAGCGTAGGCCTAGTCGGGGGCACAGATACGCAGTATTTT. As protein: CASSVGLVGGTDTQYF.

The chain carries TRBV7-2 and TRBJ2-7; 8 bases are a match to TRBD1. CDR3 length: 16 residues. CDR1 and CDR2 (germline): SGHTA, FQGNSA. J lost 4 bases, V lost 5 bases, and 13 bases had no gene match. The CDR3 reads CASSRFRGQGDYEQYF. The CDR3 DNA reads as TGTGCCAGCAGCCGCTTCCGAGGACAGGGAGATTACGAGCAGTACTTC.

The chain couples TRBV10-3 to TRBJ2-7; 14 positions match TRBD2. The CDR3 length is 16 residues. Germline assignment: CDR1 ENHRY and CDR2 SYGVKD. V was pared by 11 bases and J by 3 bases, with 12 bases of the junction left unmatched. The CDR3 DNA is TGTGCCGCACAGGGGAGAGGACTAGCGGGAGGCTACGAGCAGTACTTC. Its protein is CAAQGRGLAGGYEQYF.

The rearrangement joins TRBV25-1 to TRBJ2-3; D perhaps matches TRBD2 (6 bases). Trimming shortened V by 7 bases and J by 0 bases, and 8 bases separated the two germline ends. Germline CDR1 and CDR2: MGHDK and SYGVNS. The CDR3 covers 13 residues. CDR3 in amino acids: CASTGDSTDTQYF. The CDR3 nucleotides are TGTGCCAGCACGGGGGACAGCACAGATACGCAGTATTTT.

This clone was detected a few times. The CDR3 reads CASSEVFGRNNQPQHF. For the CDR3, the DNA is TGTGCCAGCAGTGAGGTTTTCGGACGTAACAATCAGCCCCAGCATTTT. The chain recombines TRBV6-1 with TRBJ1-5; no reliable D call. This CDR3 is built from 16 residues. Trimming took off 3 bases at V and 3 bases at J, with 15 bases between the two ends. Per the germline V gene, CDR1 is MNHNS and CDR2 is SASEGT.

V usage is TRBV4-2 and J usage is TRBJ1-2, with D maybe TRBD1 (5 bases). CDR3 length equals 15 residues. Trimming removed 3 bases at V and 0 bases at J, with 11 bases between. CDR1 is LGHNA, CDR2 YNFKEQ, per germline. The CDR3 nucleotides are TGTGCCAGCAGCCAGGAAGGGGCTTCTAACTATGGCTACACCTTC. As protein: CASSQEGASNYGYTF.

The chain joins TRBV7-9 to TRBJ2-1; no definite D call. CDR1 and CDR2 (germline): SEHNR, FQNEAQ (reference sequence). The CDR3 totals 13 residues. Trimming stripped 1 base from V and 1 base from J, with 2 bases between. CDR3 DNA: TGTGCCAGCAGCTTAGAGTCCTACAATGAGCAGTTCTTC. Its translation is CASSLESYNEQFF.

This chain joins TRBV5-4 and TRBJ2-1; no clear D. Germline assignment: CDR1 SGHNT and CDR2 YYREEE (reference sequence). This CDR3 comprises 16 residues. V gave up 1 base and J gave up 8 bases, with 19 bases separating them. The CDR3 DNA reads as TGTGCCAGCAGCTTGCGTCCGCCCCATAAATTGGATGAGCAGTTCTTC. Its protein product is CASSLRPPHKLDEQFF.

This chain links TRBV28 with TRBJ2-3; 9 bases are a match to TRBD1. V lost 5 bases and J lost 3; bases outside the gene matches: 3. CDR1 and CDR2 (germline): MDHEN, SYDVKM. The CDR3 has 14 amino acids. CDR3 in DNA: TGTGCCAGCAGTGGACAGGGGTGGACAGATACGCAGTATTTT. Amino acids: CASSGQGWTDTQYF.

The rearrangement uses TRBV19 and TRBJ2-1, with 13 nucleotides matching TRBD2. V lost 5 bases, J lost 1 base, and 5 bases stayed unmatched. The CDR3 spans 17 residues. The V gene's germline CDR1 is LNHDA and CDR2 SQIVND (reference sequence). Written as DNA, the CDR3 is TGTGCCAGTAGTCAAGCGGGACTAGCGGGATCCTACAATGAGCAGTTCTTC. Translated: CASSQAGLAGSYNEQFF.

V and J are TRBV19 and TRBJ1-1, with a weak D call TRBD1 (5 bases). The CDR3 has 16 amino acids. The germline V gene encodes CDR1 LNHDA and CDR2 SQIVND (reference sequence). V was clipped by 5 bases and J by 1 base, with 17 bases between them. The CDR3 spells CASSGSSAGRNTEAFF. The CDR3 DNA follows: TGTGCCAGTAGTGGAAGTTCGGCAGGGAGGAACACTGAAGCTTTCTTT.

V and J are TRBV5-3 and TRBJ2-5; 9 bases line up with TRBD2. TRBV5-3 is an ORF for which the function is uncertain. The CDR3 spans 17 residues. Trimming cost V 4 bases and J 5 bases; bases outside gene matches: 15. The CDR3 coding sequence is TGTGCCAGAAGCGACTTTAGCGGGAGAGGGTTTGGCGAGACCCAGTACTTC. It specifies CARSDFSGRGFGETQYF.

The chain couples TRBV7-2 to TRBJ1-2; possible D gene TRBD1, 6 bases. V shed 1 base and J shed 4 bases, with 13 bases lying between them. There are 15 residues in the CDR3. Germline lookup yields CDR1 SGHTA and CDR2 FQGNSA. This CDR3 reads CASSLVQGRFYGYTF. The DNA of the CDR3 is TGTGCCAGCAGCTTAGTACAGGGAAGATTCTATGGCTACACCTTC. Looking up the rest from reference TRBV7-2 and TRBJ1-2 gives the full variable domain: GAGVSQSPSNKVTEKGKDVELRCDPISGHTALYWYRQSLGQGLEFLIYFQGNSAPDKSGLPSDRFSAERTGGSVSTLTIQRTQQEDSAVYLCASSLVQGRFYGYTFGSGTRLTVV.

The chain links TRBV11-3 to TRBJ2-7; the match to TRBD2 covers 14 bases. CDR1 and CDR2 from the germline V gene are SGHNT and YENEEA. Unmatched junction bases numbered 7, after V lost 5 bases and J lost 4 bases. This CDR3 region has 16 residues. The CDR3 coding sequence is TGTGCCAGCAGCCGCGGGGGACTAGCGGGAGTTTACGAGCAGTACTTC. Residues: CASSRGGLAGVYEQYF.